The 16 T cell receptor beta chains presented below share a single source sample, sequenced in a study of cytomegalovirus exposure and HLA in healthy donors. The table came from immunoSEQ multiplex PCR; TCRdb's copy has only in-frame clones and leaves some out. The data contain hundreds of thousands of clones, 80% to 90% of them seen just once; the ten biggest clones take up roughly 2%. Sequenced sample: PBMCs. These receptors were collected from a woman younger than 30 in good health and CMV-seropositive.

DNA for the CDR3: TGTGCCAGCAGCTTAGGACTAGCGGGGTCCTCCTACGAGCAGTACTTC. Translation: CASSLGLAGSSYEQYF. The rearrangement links TRBV7-9 to TRBJ2-7, with TRBD2 matching 11 bases. CDR3 length: 16 amino acids. Germline loops: CDR1 SEHNR, CDR2 FQNEAQ (reference sequence). Trimming cost V 1 base and J 0 bases; bases outside gene matches: 2.

This clone was counted between two and nine times. The genes are TRBV25-1 and TRBJ2-7; 7 bases align to TRBD2. Per germline, CDR1 MGHDK and CDR2 SYGVNS. After removal of 10 bases from V and 7 bases from J, the junction contained 13 bases not matched to a gene. The CDR3 consists of 13 residues. CDR3 sequence reads: CATNLLASGEQYF. CDR3 nucleotides: TGTGCCACCAACCTACTAGCGTCTGGGGAGCAGTACTTC.

V gene TRBV6-1 combines with J gene TRBJ1-2, with D uncertain. This CDR3 comprises 14 residues. Trimming left V 2 bases short and J 0 bases short, with 7 bases between. Germline-derived CDR1 and CDR2 are MNHNS and SASEGT. The CDR3 nucleotides read TGTGCCAGCAGTGAATTTACAGCTAACTATGGCTACACCTTC. Amino acids: CASSEFTANYGYTF.

The chain is built from TRBV5-1 and TRBJ2-1; 13 bases are a match to TRBD2. This CDR3 is built from 16 residues. Germline CDR1 is SGHRS and CDR2 is YFSETQ. The junction had 7 bases not matched to a gene; V was cut back by 4 bases and J by 6 bases. CDR3 sequence (DNA): TGCGCCAGCAGCCCCGGACTAGCGGGAGTCGGCAATGAGCAGTTCTTC. This gives the protein CASSPGLAGVGNEQFF. The complete variable domain, with remaining parts taken from reference TRBV5-1 and TRBJ2-1, reads KAGVTQTPRYLIKTRGQQVTLSCSPISGHRSVSWYQQTPGQGLQFLFEYFSETQRNKGNFPGRFSGRQFSNSRSEMNVSTLELGDSALYLCASSPGLAGVGNEQFFGPGTRLTVL.

This clone was observed a single time. V gene TRBV6-5 combines with J gene TRBJ1-1; D unresolved. V gave up 2 bases and J gave up 9 bases, with 10 bases separating them. CDR1 is MNHEY, CDR2 SVGAGI, per germline. The CDR3 spans 12 residues. The CDR3 spells CASSYGESKAFF. In nucleotides, the CDR3 is TGTGCCAGCAGTTACGGTGAGAGCAAAGCTTTCTTT.

This rearrangement joins TRBV5-5 to TRBJ1-4; D is ambiguous. From germline, CDR1 is SGHKS and CDR2 YYEKEE (reference sequence). V lost 0 bases to trimming and J lost 6 bases, with 15 bases between them. The CDR3 covers 16 residues. In DNA, the CDR3 is TGTGCCAGCAGCTTGGCCGGGATAACAATGCATGAAAAACTGTTTTTT. Protein: CASSLAGITMHEKLFF.

The rearrangement uses TRBV4-2 and TRBJ1-1; TRBD1 might be the D (6 bases). The CDR3 is 16 residues long. Trimming removed 1 base from V and 1 base from J, with 13 bases in between. Germline values: CDR1 LGHNA, CDR2 YNFKEQ. The CDR3 loop is CASSQGRQEPNTEAFF. Written as DNA, the CDR3 is TGTGCCAGCAGCCAAGGCAGACAGGAACCGAACACTGAAGCTTTCTTT.

The V and J genes are TRBV30 and TRBJ1-1, with D tentatively TRBD1 (5 bases). The germline gives CDR1 GTSNPN, CDR2 SVGIG (reference sequence). V shed 8 bases and J shed 3 bases, with 16 bases lying between them. CDR3 size: 13 residues. The CDR3, as DNA: TGTGCCGCGCCGGGACTACGAGACACTGAAGCTTTCTTT. It translates to CAAPGLRDTEAFF.

The chain links TRBV7-9 to TRBJ2-7; 9 bases agree with TRBD2. Germline loops: CDR1 SEHNR, CDR2 FQNEAQ (reference sequence). The junction had 14 bases not matched to a gene; V was cut back by 5 bases and J by 6 bases. CDR3 length: 16 residues. The CDR3 DNA follows: TGTGCCAGCAGCCCTCAAGGAGCGGGAGGATTGTTCGAGCAGTACTTC. It codes for CASSPQGAGGLFEQYF.

The V and J genes are TRBV30 and TRBJ1-3, with D possibly matching TRBD1 (6 bases). This CDR3 is built from 16 residues. CDR1 GTSNPN and CDR2 SVGIG come from the germline V gene (reference sequence). Trimming left V 3 bases short and J 0 bases short, with 15 bases between. CDR3: CAWSPQGSHSGNTIYF. The CDR3 region has the DNA TGTGCCTGGAGCCCTCAGGGGTCCCACTCTGGAAACACCATATATTTT.

The gene calls are TRBV27 and TRBJ2-1, with D maybe TRBD2 (5 bases). Germline V gives CDR1 MNHEY, CDR2 SMNVEV (reference sequence). The CDR3 extends over 13 amino acids. V lost 6 bases, J lost 6 bases, and 12 bases lay in between. CDR3 bases: TGTGCCAGCAGCATAGCGTTCCTCAATGAGCAGTTCTTC. It yields the protein CASSIAFLNEQFF.

The chain uses TRBV27 and TRBJ2-2; 8 bases align to TRBD1. The CDR3 totals 18 residues. After removal of 0 bases from V and 5 bases from J, the junction contained 11 bases not matched to a gene. Germline CDR1 MNHEY, CDR2 SMNVEV (reference sequence). The CDR3 DNA follows: TGTGCCAGCAGTTTATCGTCTCTTAGGACAGGGCATACCGGGGAGCTGTTTTTT. Its translation is CASSLSSLRTGHTGELFF.

Only a few counts were recorded for this clone. The chain is built from TRBV25-1 and TRBJ1-5; D is perhaps TRBD1 (5 bases). The germline V gene encodes CDR1 MGHDK and CDR2 SYGVNS. Trimming stripped 3 bases from V and 1 base from J, with 10 bases between. This CDR3 comprises 15 residues. CDR3 in amino acids: CASSDRGGSNQPQHF. The CDR3, as DNA: TGTGCCAGCAGTGACCGGGGGGGGAGCAATCAGCCCCAGCATTTT.

The chain couples TRBV5-4 to TRBJ2-3, with a weak D call TRBD2 (7 bases). Trimming removed 7 bases at V and 0 bases at J, with 18 bases between. This CDR3 has 16 amino acids. Looked up from germline, CDR1 is SGHNT and CDR2 is YYREEE (reference sequence). The DNA for the CDR3 is TGTGCCAGCGGCAGGGGAGGGACCCCGAGCACAGATACGCAGTATTTT. Its translation: CASGRGGTPSTDTQYF.

The chain recombines TRBV7-3 with TRBJ2-3; the D is unclear. V was clipped by 4 bases and J by 0 bases, with 5 bases between them. The CDR3 consists of 13 residues. Per germline, CDR1 SGHTA and CDR2 FQGTGA. The CDR3 spells CASSSISTDTQYF. The DNA for the CDR3 is TGTGCCAGCAGCTCTATTAGCACAGATACGCAGTATTTT.

This clone was seen a few times. The chain joins TRBV11-2 to TRBJ1-4, with TRBD1 matching 11 bases. J gave up 3 bases and V 5 bases, and 5 bases lay outside the gene matches. Per germline, CDR1 SGHAT and CDR2 FQNNGV. The CDR3 sequence is 16 residues long. DNA of the CDR3: TGTGCCAGCAGCCCCCGGACAGGGGGCTCTAATGAAAAACTGTTTTTT. Its protein is CASSPRTGGSNEKLFF. Full variable domain (remainder filled in from reference TRBV11-2 and TRBJ1-4): EAGVAQSPRYKIIEKRQSVAFWCNPISGHATLYWYQQILGQGPKLLIQFQNNGVVDDSQLPKDRFSAERLKGVDSTLKIQPAKLEDSAVYLCASSPRTGGSNEKLFFGSGTQLSVL.